Listed here are 5 T cell receptor beta chains from one sample, sequenced in a study of blood T cell repertoires in COVID-19. Sequencing was performed with immunoSEQ multiplex PCR; in TCRdb, only in-frame clones are kept and a portion is missing. Among 150,000 to 200,000 clones listed, roughly 86% were seen once. Material for sequencing was PBMCs or T cells enriched from blood (not recorded which). Source of these receptors: a woman in her forties in a cohort exposed to, infected with or recovered from COVID-19 (not recorded which).

This clone was seen only once. The genes are TRBV2 and TRBJ1-2; 7 bases map to TRBD1. The J segment lost 4 bases and the V segment lost 6 bases, leaving 11 bases of the junction unmatched. The CDR3 is 15 residues long. CDR1 and CDR2 from the germline V gene are SNHLY and FYNNEI. The DNA of the CDR3 is TGTGCCAGCAGGCCTACAGGGGTTTATGCCTATGGCTACACCTTC. Translation: CASRPTGVYAYGYTF.

The chain carries TRBV6-1 and TRBJ1-6; TRBD1 agrees at 8 bases. CDR1 and CDR2 from the germline V gene are MNHNS and SASEGT. V was pared by 3 bases and J by 7 bases, with 8 bases of the junction left unmatched. The CDR3 is made up of 16 amino acids. DNA of the CDR3: TGTGCCAGCAGTGAGGTCCCGGGACAGGCCAATTCACCCCTCCACTTT. Encoded protein: CASSEVPGQANSPLHF.

This chain joins TRBV2 and TRBJ1-5; unclear D gene. Germline values: CDR1 SNHLY, CDR2 FYNNEI. V shed 7 bases and J shed 4 bases, with 14 bases lying between them. This CDR3 has 14 amino acids. CDR3 loop: CASKIASGNQPQHF. CDR3 sequence (DNA): TGTGCCAGCAAAATCGCCAGCGGAAATCAGCCCCAGCATTTT.

The rearrangement links TRBV24-1 to TRBJ2-3; D remains unclear. This CDR3 spans 11 amino acids. CDR1 is KGHDR and CDR2 is SFDVKD in the germline V gene. Here the CDR3 reads CATVIADTQYF. In nucleotides, the CDR3 is TGTGCGACCGTCATAGCAGATACGCAGTATTTT.

The rearrangement uses TRBV10-3 and TRBJ1-5; tentative D call: TRBD1 (5 bases). CDR1 ENHRY and CDR2 SYGVKD come from the germline V gene. Trimming left V 8 bases short and J 3 bases short, with 14 bases between. This CDR3 has 14 residues. CDR3 in DNA: TGTGCCATCTCCCCGGCGGGGGACAATCAGCCCCAGCATTTT. Its translation: CAISPAGDNQPQHF.